This T cell receptor (beta chain) is drawn from a study of blood T cell repertoires in COVID-19. Overall study context: Specimens from acute and convalescent COVID-19 originated in the United States, Italy and Spain.

Seattle cases were enrolled at active infection and followed longitudinally. Original data processing: Amplification of reference gene primers was used by the study to estimate nucleated cell counts. The repertoire was sequenced with immunoSEQ multiplex PCR; TCRdb's copy has only in-frame clones and lacks some. From that table come the V and J calls and clone size; the DNA was used to work out D and trimming. This sample has about 410,000 clones, with over 75% found just once. Sequenced: peripheral blood. The receptor's source is a woman aged 40 to 50 with COVID-19, enrolled during active disease.

The CDR3 spells CASSQYHSGEDTEAFF. The CDR3 DNA reads as TGCGCCAGCAGCCAATATCATTCCGGGGAGGACACTGAAGCTTTCTTT. The V call is TRBV4-1, the J call TRBJ1-1; unclear D gene. Trimming stripped 2 bases from V and 3 bases from J, with 16 bases between. CDR1 and CDR2 (germline): MGHRA, YSYEKL. This CDR3 region has 16 residues.